This note documents a single T cell receptor beta chain sequence. The target of this receptor is not known. One base away there is no much larger clone; base qualities are not given. Within the sample, other DNA sequences also encode this same CDR3. Each collaborating institution followed its own protocols to collect whole blood in K2EDTA tubes. For TCRbeta analysis, collaborators shipped samples as frozen whole blood, isolated PBMCs, or DNA extracted from either of those sample types. The germline V gene supplies CDR1 SGHRS and CDR2 YFSETQ. The junction shows trimming of 4 bases on V and 4 bases on J, and the gene matches do not reach 4 bases of it. The CDR3 numbers 15 residues from cysteine through phenylalanine. Only the CDR3 portion is preserved as DNA: 45 bases, with reading frame beginning at the first base. This entry belongs to a study of blood T cell repertoires in COVID-19 (dated by TCRdb to the early 2020s). About the investigation overall: Samples covering the acute and convalescent phases of COVID-19 were provided by collaborators in the United States, Italy and Spain. The material from the prospective study consisted of cDNA or gDNA derived from T cells, B-cell-depleted T cells, or PBMCs. Deeply sampled blood TCRbeta repertoires from subjects exposed to, actively infected with, or recovered from COVID-19 were included in the dataset. The repertoires were released in a freely available public database meant as a resource for research on the immune response to SARS-CoV-2. The samples were drawn from the first 160 participants of the ongoing ImmuneRACE study and from 950 to 1,500 subjects provided by 6 global collaborators. Nearly every sample came with metadata listing a de-identified subject ID, COVID-19 status, age in years and sex. Where available, HLA class I and class II types were obtained from metadata supplied by the sample provider rather than from assay-based typing.

Paper-wide results and their limitations: The quantity of clinical and demographic metadata differed by source and by participant and was supplied without curation.

The immunoSEQ Assay, a bias-controlled multiplex PCR, was used to amplify TCRbeta CDR3 regions from genomic DNA. The authors processed their data as follows. Within the assay, amplification of reference gene primers was used to estimate how many nucleated cells each sample contained. Sequence reads were collapsed and filtered to measure the absolute abundance of every unique TCRbeta CDR3 rearrangement. For each sample, productive Simpson clonality was calculated as the square root of Simpson's diversity index across productive rearrangements. TCRdb retrieved this table from immuneACCESS and kept in-frame rearrangements only. Not all clones are present; in checked studies, unresolved V genes account for under half, and no reason is known for the remainder. The V and J calls and clone size were taken over from that table, and D and trimming were inferred from the DNA. The table for this sample lists fewer than 250,000 clones; 84% of them were counted only once. Around 21% of the sample rests with the top ten.

The chain joins TRBV5-1 to TRBJ2-1, with TRBD1 identical over 11 junction bases. The sample comprised peripheral blood. This sequence was found in a human donor in a cohort sampled during active COVID-19. In nucleotides, the sequence is TGCGCCAGCAGCCCTGGGACAGGGGGTTACAATGAGCAGTTCTTC. It is translated as CASSPGTGGYNEQFF.